Below, 20 T cell receptor beta chains from the same sample are listed, as sequenced in a study of CD8 T cells in Susac syndrome. With random hexamers, reverse transcription was performed on about 0.5 to 1 ug of RNA. TCRdb fed the immunoSEQ multiplex PCR reads into MiXCR, producing one record per CDR3 protein. The data show some 150,000 distinct CDR3 sequences, 95% to 96% seen once. Sequencing used CD8+ T cells from PBMCs. The receptors originated from a human donor with multiple sclerosis.

This chain connects TRBV12-3 or TRBV12-4 to TRBJ1-2; D is undetermined. CDR3 size: 12 residues. With 6 bases removed from V and 0 bases from J, the gap between germline ends came to 5 bases. CDR3 region: CASSPTNYGYTF. DNA for the CDR3: TGTGCCAGCAGCCCGACTAACTATGGCTACACCTTC.

This sequence joins TRBV4-1 and TRBJ2-1; tentatively, D is TRBD2 (5 bases). This CDR3 contains 12 residues. The V and J ends lost 6 bases and 5 bases respectively, with 8 bases between them. Germline V gene sequence: CDR1 MGHRA, CDR2 YSYEKL. CDR3 sequence reads: CASRGADNEQFF. CDR3 in DNA: TGCGCCAGCAGGGGAGCAGACAATGAGCAGTTCTTC.

The chain carries TRBV6-1 and TRBJ2-7; 9 nucleotides match TRBD2. V was pared by 0 bases and J by 5 bases, with 5 bases of the junction left unmatched. This CDR3 has 15 amino acids. Germline CDR1 and CDR2: MNHNS and SASEGT. The CDR3 loop is CASSEAAGGPDEQYV. In nucleotides, the CDR3 is TGTGCCAGCAGTGAAGCTGCGGGGGGGCCGGACGAGCAGTACGTC.

Only a few counts were recorded for this clonotype. The chain employs TRBV19 and TRBJ1-1; D gene unclear. The CDR3 is 14 residues long. Germline CDR1 is LNHDA and CDR2 is SQIVND (reference sequence). V lost 5 bases and J 0 bases, leaving 10 bases between the germline ends. CDR3 DNA: TGTGCCAGTAGTCTCGGACTGATGAACACTGAAGCTTTCTTT. Translated: CASSLGLMNTEAFF.

The V gene is TRBV7-9, the J gene TRBJ1-2, with no clear D. The CDR3 has 12 amino acids. V shed 4 bases and J shed 7 bases, with 10 bases lying between them. Germline V CDR1 and CDR2: SEHNR, FQNEAQ (reference sequence). DNA of the CDR3: TGTGCCAGCAGCTCCAACAGCTTTGGCTACACCTTC. Its translation is CASSSNSFGYTF.

This clonotype was observed a single time. The chain links TRBV3-1 to TRBJ2-5; D perhaps matches TRBD2 (6 bases). Looked up from germline, CDR1 is LGHDT and CDR2 is YNNKEL (reference sequence). CDR3 length equals 15 residues. The germline V and J ends were trimmed by 0 bases and 5 bases, with 13 bases remaining between them. The CDR3 protein is CASSQENRGLETQYF. DNA for the CDR3: TGTGCCAGCAGCCAAGAAAATCGGGGGTTGGAGACCCAGTACTTC.

The J gene is TRBJ2-7, the V gene TRBV20-1; D is perhaps TRBD1 (6 bases). CDR1 DFQATT and CDR2 SNEGSKA come from the germline V gene (reference sequence). The ends were cut back, 6 bases at V and 2 bases at J, with 17 bases in the middle. The CDR3 sequence is 14 residues long. The CDR3 spells CSAPRTENTYEQYF. CDR3 in DNA: TGCAGTGCACCCCGGACAGAAAATACCTACGAGCAGTACTTC.

The gene calls are TRBV5-1 and TRBJ2-1; perhaps D is TRBD1 or TRBD2 (5 bases each). The germline V gene has CDR1 SGHRS and CDR2 YFSETQ. The CDR3 is made up of 18 amino acids. With 0 bases removed from V and 1 base from J, the gap between germline ends came to 17 bases. The CDR3 here is CASSLAVGASRSYNEQFF. CDR3 nucleotide sequence: TGCGCCAGCAGCTTGGCGGTCGGGGCCTCGAGGTCCTACAATGAGCAGTTCTTC.

This chain uses TRBV20-1 with TRBJ1-4; no reliable D call. V lost 3 bases, J lost 7 bases, and 6 bases lay in between. Germline-derived CDR1 and CDR2 are DFQATT and SNEGSKA (reference sequence). The CDR3 sequence is 11 residues long. Here the CDR3 reads CSASLGEKLFF. The CDR3 nucleotides are TGCAGTGCTAGTCTGGGTGAAAAACTGTTTTTT.

The J gene is TRBJ1-1, the V gene TRBV6-2 or TRBV6-3; TRBD1 might be the D (6 bases). Germline values: CDR1 MNHEY, CDR2 SVGEGT. The V end lost 7 bases, the J end lost 0 bases, and 18 bases lay between the germline ends. This CDR3 contains 16 residues. The CDR3 DNA sequence: TGTGCCAGCATACCGGACAGCCTAGAGATGAACACTGAAGCTTTCTTT. Its protein is CASIPDSLEMNTEAFF.

The genes are TRBV12-3 or TRBV12-4 and TRBJ1-2, with D hard to call. Trimming took off 6 bases at V and 5 bases at J, with 19 bases between the two ends. This CDR3 contains 15 residues. The CDR3 spells CASSITSSDWYGYTF. CDR3 coding DNA: TGTGCCAGCAGCATAACATCCTCGGATTGGTATGGCTACACCTTC.

Concerning this clonotype: The germline gene is not matched at one end of the junction; a read error may be the cause. This chain links TRBV12-5 with TRBJ1-1; no clear D. The CDR3 runs to 9 residues. Germline loops: CDR1 LGHNT, CDR2 FRNRAP. The CDR3 nucleotides are TGTGCTAGTGGTTCCATACCGATCTTT. Translated, it gives CASGSIPIF.

The chain links TRBV11-2 to TRBJ2-5; D is ambiguous. From germline, CDR1 is SGHAT and CDR2 FQNNGV. V lost 5 bases and J lost 4, with 8 bases in between. There are 12 residues in the CDR3. The CDR3 DNA is TGTGCCAGCAGCCTGGACGGAGAGACCCAGTACTTC. It encodes CASSLDGETQYF.

This clonotype was seen a single time. This chain uses TRBV15 with TRBJ1-5, with TRBD1 as a possible D gene (5 bases). Trimming took 2 bases from V and 6 from J, leaving 20 bases between them. CDR1 LNHNV and CDR2 YYDKDF come from the germline V gene (reference sequence). There are 17 residues in the CDR3. The CDR3 nucleotides read TGTGCCACCAGCAGACTTCAGGGCATCATGGTCAGTCAGCCCCAGCATTTT. This codes for CATSRLQGIMVSQPQHF.

This CDR3 is CASSSGTGINIQYF. For the CDR3, the DNA is TGCGCCAGCAGCTCGGGGACGGGGATTAACATTCAGTACTTC. The chain links TRBV5-1 to TRBJ2-4, with D perhaps matching TRBD1 or TRBD2 (5 bases each). Between the trimmed V and J ends, which lost 3 bases and 7 bases, there was a span of 14 bases. CDR3 length: 14 amino acids. From germline, CDR1 is SGHRS and CDR2 YFSETQ.

The chain employs TRBV7-9 and TRBJ1-5; D is uncertain. The CDR3 has 12 residues. In germline, CDR1 is SEHNR, CDR2 FQNEAQ (reference sequence). The germline V and J ends were trimmed by 1 base and 4 bases, with 2 bases remaining between them. CDR3 in amino acids: CASSLDNQPQHF. CDR3 DNA sequence: TGTGCCAGCAGCTTAGATAATCAGCCCCAGCATTTT.

The chain links TRBV29-1 to TRBJ2-5; D gene unclear. The CDR3 spans 12 residues. Trimming left V 2 bases short and J 5 bases short, with 9 bases between. Looked up from germline, CDR1 is SQVTM and CDR2 is ANQGSEA. The CDR3, as DNA: TGCAGCGTTGAATCGGATTGGGAGACCCAGTACTTC. Residues: CSVESDWETQYF. The variable domain in full, completed from reference TRBV29-1 and TRBJ2-5, reads SAVISQKPSRDICQRGTSLTIQCQVDSQVTMMFWYRQQPGQSLTLIATANQGSEATYESGFVIDKFPISRPNLTFSTLTVSNMSPEDSSIYLCSVESDWETQYFGPGTRLLVL.

With regard to this clonotype: A junction boundary mismatches the germline segment, possibly from a read error. The V call is TRBV7-7, the J call TRBJ2-3, with a weak D call TRBD2 (6 bases). The CDR3 covers 15 residues. Germline V gene sequence: CDR1 SSHAT, CDR2 FNYEAQ (reference sequence). Written as DNA, the CDR3 is TGTGCTAGCAGCTCTAGCGTCGAGGGCACAGATACGCAGTATTTT. Translated, it gives CASSSSVEGTDTQYF.

The chain carries TRBV6-1 and TRBJ2-3; 11 bases fit TRBD2. The V gene end was trimmed by 6 bases and the J gene end by 2 bases; junction bases not matched to a gene: 10. This CDR3 comprises 17 residues. From germline, CDR1 is MNHNS and CDR2 SASEGT. The CDR3 loop is CASSEKPSGGPTDTQYF. CDR3 nucleotide sequence: TGTGCCAGCAGCGAAAAGCCTAGCGGGGGGCCCACAGATACGCAGTATTTT.

The chain recombines TRBV5-4 with TRBJ2-2; D uncertain. With 0 bases removed from V and 6 bases from J, the gap between germline ends came to 9 bases. Looked up from germline, CDR1 is SGHNT and CDR2 is YYREEE (reference sequence). The CDR3 is 14 residues long. This CDR3 reads CASSLGVASGELFF. CDR3 bases: TGTGCCAGCAGCTTGGGGGTCGCTTCCGGGGAGCTGTTTTTT.